This T cell receptor (beta chain) was recovered during a study of beta chain features in type 1 diabetes. Regarding the study as a whole: Shorter templates may be favored by PCR, equally so in patients and controls. Type 1 diabetes patients had moderately but significantly shorter TCRB CDR3s in all four CD4+ subsets.

Blood was collected once per donor into heparin, averaging about 100 mL. The whole isolated RNA underwent reverse transcription, so sequencing captured expressed TCRB transcripts. TCRdb's table, derived via immunoSEQ multiplex PCR, lists solely in-frame clones and lacks some. The profile shows roughly 350,000 clones, roughly 11% of them singletons. The germline V gene encodes CDR1 MNHEY and CDR2 SVGAGI. The CDR3 sequence is 16 residues long. Trimming stripped 0 bases from V and 1 base from J, with 11 bases between. Regarding this clone: The antigen is undetermined.

Material: naive CD4+ T cells from blood. The J gene is TRBJ2-3, the V gene TRBV6-5; maybe TRBD2 (6 bases). The receptor comes from a woman aged 25-40 years in good health. The CDR3 protein is CASSYSLAVGTDTQYF. The CDR3 bases are TGTGCCAGCAGTTACTCGTTAGCGGTCGGCACAGATACGCAGTATTTT.